The entry below describes one T cell receptor beta chain. These data come from a study of T cells after yellow fever vaccination. The CDR3 sequence is 15 residues long. J was trimmed by 4 bases and V by 7 bases; bases with no gene match: 7. The germline V gene has CDR1 LNHDA and CDR2 SQIVND (reference sequence). Researchers made TCR cDNA using 5'RACE template switching, and this step added a universal primer site and UMIs. MiXCR, applied by TCRdb to the 5' RACE reads, yields one record per CDR3 protein. Among about 73,000 distinct CDR3 sequences listed, around 7.3% were seen once. The V and J genes are TRBV19 and TRBJ2-1, with TRBD2 identical over 10 bases. The sample consisted of CD8+ T cells sorted from PBMCs, taken on the day of the yellow fever booster vaccination. The source is a young man who received the YFV17D yellow fever vaccine. Written as DNA, the CDR3 is TGTGCCAGTACCTTGGGGACTAGCGTATACAATGAGCAGTTCTTC. Its protein is CASTLGTSVYNEQFF. Looking up the rest from reference TRBV19 and TRBJ2-1 gives the full variable domain: DGGITQSPKYLFRKEGQNVTLSCEQNLNHDAMYWYRQDPGQGLRLIYYSQIVNDFQKGDIAEGYSVSREKKESFPLTVTSAQKNPTAFYLCASTLGTSVYNEQFFGPGTRLTVL.